The T cell receptor (beta chain) under discussion was sequenced for a study of blood T cell repertoires in COVID-19 (dated by TCRdb to the early 2020s). About the full investigation: Samples from collaborators originated in the United States, Italy and Spain and spanned both the acute and convalescent phases of COVID-19. A freely available public database, intended as a resource for researchers studying the immune response to SARS-CoV-2, is where the repertoires were released. Subjects who had been exposed to COVID-19, were actively infected with it, or had recovered from it provided the deeply sampled blood TCRbeta repertoires that made up the dataset. The material from the prospective study consisted of cDNA or gDNA derived from T cells, B-cell-depleted T cells, or PBMCs. Where available, HLA class I and class II types were taken from metadata supplied by the sample provider and were not determined by assay-based typing. Nearly every sample came with metadata listing a de-identified subject ID, COVID-19 status, age in years and sex. Samples came from the ongoing ImmuneRACE study (first 160 participants) plus 1,254 subjects from 6 global collaborators. General study outcomes and caveats: The amount of clinical and demographic metadata varied by source and participant and was provided uncurated.

Based on the germline V gene, the CDR1 and CDR2 sequences are MDHEN and SYDVKM. Compared with germline, V lacks 5 bases and J lacks 2 bases; bases without a gene match: 20. From its cysteine to its phenylalanine, the CDR3 spans 20 amino acids. The retained sequence is limited to the CDR3, 60 bases, with the frame set at the first base. With respect to this clone: The target of this receptor is not known. No base qualities exist here, and no much larger clone lies one base off it.

Collaborating institutions collected whole blood in K2EDTA tubes following their own protocols. For TCRbeta analysis, collaborators shipped samples as frozen whole blood, isolated PBMCs, or DNA extracted from either of those sample types. The immunoSEQ Assay, a bias-controlled multiplex PCR, was used to amplify TCRbeta CDR3 regions from genomic DNA. The study's own analysis went as follows. The number of nucleated cells in each sample was estimated by amplification of reference gene primers within the assay. Sequence reads were collapsed and filtered to measure the absolute abundance of every unique TCRbeta CDR3 rearrangement. For each sample, productive Simpson clonality was calculated by taking the square root of Simpson's diversity index across productive rearrangements. What TCRdb holds here is the immuneACCESS table cut down to in-frame rearrangements. Part of the clones is not present; checked against another copy, under half of the missing clones reflect an unresolved V gene, and the others are unexplained. V, J and clone size reflect that table, while D and trimming were determined from the DNA. The sample records 110,000 to 150,000 clones, approximately 86% of which are singletons. Together, the top ten hold roughly 1.9% of the sample.

The material sequenced was peripheral blood. The clonotype originates from a man between 65 and 79 years old with acute or convalescent COVID-19. The rearrangement combines TRBV28 with TRBJ2-3; 9 junctional bases match TRBD1. The DNA is TGTGCCAGCAGTCTCCTTTTGGGACAGGGAGGTCAGCTTAACACAGATACGCAGTATTTT. This gives the protein CASSLLLGQGGQLNTDTQYF.